The following is a TCR beta chain sequence with its context. As yet, its antigen is unknown. The data derive from a study of cytomegalovirus exposure and HLA in healthy donors. The study's findings and limits: Cytomegalovirus association was assigned to some 160 TCR beta chains. In a later analysis, at a false discovery rate of 0.05, approximately 16,000 TCR beta sequences matched HLA alleles. DRB1 showed the most TCR associations and HLA-C the fewest in a later analysis, as rates varied by HLA locus.

With 7 bases clipped from V and 9 bases from J, the junction kept 9 bases outside the gene matches. The CDR3 has 15 residues. CDR1 and CDR2 from the germline V gene are MDHEN and SYDVKM. Both 60 Vbeta primers and 13 Jbeta primers went into the PCR. Produced via immunoSEQ multiplex PCR; TCRdb's table is partial and in-frame only. Among 200,000 to 250,000 clones listed, about 78% were seen once. Those who donated were healthy bone marrow donors. The chain employs TRBV28 and TRBJ2-1; 13 bases fit TRBD2. The source of this sequence is a male donor in good health and CMV-seronegative. The sequenced sample consisted of PBMCs. CDR3 in amino acids: CASTTGTSGVGEQFF. CDR3 in DNA: TGTGCCAGCACCACCGGGACTAGCGGGGTGGGTGAGCAGTTCTTC.